This TCR beta chain appears in the sequencing data of a study of blood T cell repertoires in COVID-19. Looking at the study overall: The United States, Italy and Spain were the sources of the acute and convalescent COVID-19 samples. T cells, B-cell-depleted T cells, or PBMCs provided the cDNA or gDNA that served as material.

Original handling: Researchers report that nucleated cell counts were estimated from reference gene primer amplification. Profiled with immunoSEQ multiplex PCR; TCRdb holds only in-frame clones, not every one. V and J calls and clone size are as listed in that table; D and trimming were resolved from the DNA. Among approximately 210,000 clones listed, 88% were seen once. The origin of this receptor is a man aged 40-55 years with acute or convalescent COVID-19. Material for sequencing was peripheral blood.

Written as DNA, the CDR3 is TGCGCCAGCAGCTTGGGGCAGGGGGCTGGGGCTGAAGCTTTCTTT. This gives the protein CASSLGQGAGAEAFF. The chain combines TRBV5-1 with TRBJ1-1; 8 bases fit TRBD1. Trimming at V came to 0 bases and at J to 6 bases, leaving 7 bases not matched to a gene. CDR1 SGHRS and CDR2 YFSETQ come from the germline V gene. This CDR3 has 15 amino acids. Full variable domain (outside the CDR3, taken from reference TRBV5-1 and TRBJ1-1): KAGVTQTPRYLIKTRGQQVTLSCSPISGHRSVSWYQQTPGQGLQFLFEYFSETQRNKGNFPGRFSGRQFSNSRSEMNVSTLELGDSALYLCASSLGQGAGAEAFFGQGTRLTVV.